This T cell receptor (beta chain) was documented in a study of T cell responses to AZD1222 COVID-19 vaccine. Germline CDR1 reads SEHNR; CDR2 reads FQNEAQ (reference sequence). The CDR3 totals 14 residues. Trimming shortened V by 2 bases and J by 1 base, and 6 bases separated the two germline ends. This table comes from immunoSEQ multiplex PCR, and its TCRdb copy is limited to in-frame clones, with some not included. Of about 170,000 clones listed, 87% are singletons. The sequence was obtained from an adult who received the AZD1222 COVID-19 vaccine. Sequences were derived from peripheral blood, sampled 28 days after the second AZD1222 dose. The chain carries TRBV7-9 and TRBJ1-5; weak D call: TRBD1 (5 bases). The CDR3 protein is CASSLKGSNQPQHF. Here the CDR3 DNA reads TGTGCCAGCAGCTTAAAGGGGAGCAATCAGCCCCAGCATTTT.